Below, 11 T cell receptor beta chains from the same sample are listed, as sequenced in a study of CD8 T cell repertoires and HIV-1 epitope variants. Here immunoSEQ multiplex PCR was the method, and the copy in TCRdb shows in-frame clones only, minus some. The repertoire holds tens of thousands of clones, with roughly 80% as singletons. Sequenced: uncultured baseline CD8+ T cells from peripheral blood mononuclear cells (PBMCs). The origin of the receptors is a male donor with HIV.

This chain uses TRBV28 with TRBJ2-5; perhaps D is TRBD1 or TRBD2 (5 bases each). V was trimmed by 6 bases and J by 5 bases, leaving 13 bases between them. The CDR3 runs 13 residues. Germline V gene sequence: CDR1 MDHEN, CDR2 SYDVKM. The DNA for the CDR3 is TGTGCCAGCAGCCCCCGGGGCGTGGAGACCCAGTACTTC. It codes for CASSPRGVETQYF.

This rearrangement joins TRBV28 to TRBJ1-2; D might be TRBD1 (5 bases). The germline CDR1 and CDR2 sequences are MDHEN and SYDVKM. The V end lost 3 bases, the J end lost 5 bases, and 13 bases lay between the germline ends. The CDR3 is 14 amino acids. The CDR3 coding sequence is TGTGCCAGCAGTTTGGGGGTCCCCCCATATGGCTACACCTTC. Protein product: CASSLGVPPYGYTF.

In this sample, this clone turned up many times. The chain joins TRBV28 to TRBJ2-3; TRBD1 matches at 11 bases. There are 15 residues in the CDR3. Trimming took 7 bases from V and 3 from J; bases not matched to a gene: 6. Germline lookup yields CDR1 MDHEN and CDR2 SYDVKM. The CDR3 is CASTPWDRGTDTQYF. The CDR3 region has the DNA TGTGCCAGCACCCCTTGGGACAGGGGGACAGATACGCAGTATTTT.

The chain has TRBV5-6 and TRBJ2-7, with a tentative D call TRBD1 (5 bases). V shed 0 bases and J shed 2 bases, with 12 bases lying between them. Germline values: CDR1 SGHDT, CDR2 YYEEEE. The CDR3 consists of 15 residues. CDR3 nucleotide sequence: TGTGCCAGCAGCTTGGGGGCAGGGTCGGCCTACGAGCAGTACTTC. Translation: CASSLGAGSAYEQYF.

The chain links TRBV6-5 to TRBJ2-7, with TRBD1 matching 7 bases. CDR1 MNHEY and CDR2 SVGAGI come from the germline V gene. Trimming at V came to 6 bases and at J to 3 bases, leaving 8 bases not matched to a gene. CDR3 length: 14 amino acids. The CDR3 bases are TGTGCCAGCAGAAAACCCAGGGGGAGCTACGAGCAGTACTTC. Amino acids: CASRKPRGSYEQYF.

The V call is TRBV9, the J call TRBJ1-1; D perhaps matches TRBD1 (5 bases). V was shortened by 4 bases and J by 7 bases, with 20 bases between the two germline ends. The CDR3 has 15 amino acids. Per the germline V gene, CDR1 is SGDLS and CDR2 is YYNGEE. CDR3 loop: CASSPHTTGQIEAFF. CDR3 nucleotide sequence: TGTGCCAGCAGCCCCCACACTACAGGTCAGATTGAAGCTTTCTTT.

The chain recombines TRBV27 with TRBJ2-7; no clear D gene. V lost 3 bases, J lost 5 bases, and 14 bases lay in between. The CDR3 loop spans 14 amino acids. Looked up from germline, CDR1 is MNHEY and CDR2 is SMNVEV (reference sequence). The CDR3: CASSFNGILDEQYF. CDR3 nucleotides: TGTGCCAGCAGTTTTAATGGGATTTTGGACGAGCAGTACTTC.

The J gene is TRBJ1-1, the V gene TRBV18; D ambiguous. The length of the CDR3 is 13 residues. Trimming cost V 3 bases and J 6 bases, with 11 bases left between them. Looked up from germline, CDR1 is KGHSH and CDR2 is LQKENI. CDR3 sequence: CASSPEVRAEAFF. CDR3 sequence (DNA): TGTGCCAGCTCACCTGAGGTAAGGGCTGAAGCTTTCTTT.

This clone occurred a few times. The CDR3 DNA reads TGCGCCAGCAGCCAAGACCCCGGACTAGCGGGTGGGAATGAGCAGTTCTTC. Translated: CASSQDPGLAGGNEQFF. The chain combines TRBV4-3 with TRBJ2-1; 11 bases are a match to TRBD2. With 0 bases clipped from V and 7 bases from J, the junction kept 8 bases outside the gene matches. The CDR3 spans 17 residues. Germline-derived CDR1 and CDR2 are LGHNA and YSLEER.

The gene calls are TRBV5-1 and TRBJ2-7; 8 bases agree with TRBD1. The CDR3 sequence is 16 residues long. Germline loops: CDR1 SGHRS, CDR2 YFSETQ. V gave up 5 bases and J gave up 2 bases; unmatched junction bases: 12. The CDR3 nucleotides are TGCGCCAGCAGACCGGTTTGGGGACAGGCCCCCTACGAGCAGTACTTC. Translation: CASRPVWGQAPYEQYF.

The V and J genes are TRBV6-1 and TRBJ2-1; the match to TRBD2 covers 12 bases. Germline lookup yields CDR1 MNHNS and CDR2 SASEGT. The V and J ends lost 6 bases and 7 bases, in that order; junction bases with no gene match: 4. This CDR3 is built from 14 residues. This CDR3 is CASRSTSGRNEQFF. Written as DNA, the CDR3 is TGTGCCAGCAGGTCGACTAGCGGGAGAAATGAGCAGTTCTTC.